This passage covers 20 T cell receptor beta chains from one sample sequenced in a study of blood T cell repertoires in COVID-19. The data were produced by immunoSEQ multiplex PCR, yet TCRdb's version contains in-frame clones alone and is incomplete. The sample gives under 150,000 clones, around 80% of which show up once; roughly 10% is in the top ten. The sample was peripheral blood. These TCRs come from a human donor in a cohort sampled during active COVID-19.

The chain has TRBV5-4 and TRBJ1-1; no definite D call. The germline CDR1 and CDR2 sequences are SGHNT and YYREEE (reference sequence). The V end lost 0 bases, the J end lost 3 bases, and 15 bases lay between the germline ends. The CDR3 totals 16 residues. CDR3 in DNA: TGTGCCAGCAGCTTGGTGGCAGCGAAACCGGACACTGAAGCTTTCTTT. Protein product: CASSLVAAKPDTEAFF.

The V and J genes are TRBV30 and TRBJ1-4; TRBD1 is a possible D gene (6 bases). Germline-derived CDR1 and CDR2 are GTSNPN and SVGIG (reference sequence). The CDR3 is made up of 12 amino acids. V dropped 0 bases and J dropped 7 bases, with 6 bases sitting between them. For the CDR3, the DNA is TGTGCCTGGAGTGTACAGGGTGAAAAACTGTTTTTT. Its protein is CAWSVQGEKLFF.

The V and J genes are TRBV5-4 and TRBJ1-2; the match to TRBD1 covers 7 bases. The CDR3 spans 14 residues. Per germline, CDR1 SGHNT and CDR2 YYREEE (reference sequence). The junction had 8 bases not matched to a gene; V was cut back by 4 bases and J by 5 bases. CDR3 sequence: CASSTTQGEYGYTF. CDR3 DNA sequence: TGTGCCAGCAGCACCACTCAGGGGGAATATGGCTACACCTTC.

This clone has just a few counts. The CDR3 spells CASSFTGGKEFF. The CDR3 DNA sequence: TGTGCCAGCAGTTTCACAGGGGGCAAGGAGTTCTTC. The genes are TRBV5-5 and TRBJ2-1; TRBD1 agrees at 9 bases. Germline V gene lookup returns CDR1 SGHKS and CDR2 YYEKEE (reference sequence). The V and J ends lost 5 bases and 14 bases, in that order; junction bases with no gene match: 8. The CDR3 has 12 residues.

In its sample, this clone was seen a few times. The chain is built from TRBV14 and TRBJ1-2; tentatively, D is TRBD1 (6 bases). Germline-derived CDR1 and CDR2 are SGHDN and FVKESK. CDR3 length: 14 residues. Trimming took off 2 bases at V and 4 bases at J, with 11 bases between the two ends. The CDR3 bases are TGTGCCAGCAGCCAACGGGGGGCAAGCTATGGCTACACCTTC. Amino acids: CASSQRGASYGYTF.

This clone has only one observation. The rearrangement joins TRBV19 to TRBJ2-1, with 11 positions matching TRBD1. Looked up from germline, CDR1 is LNHDA and CDR2 is SQIVND (reference sequence). Germline trimming cut 4 bases from V and 10 bases from J; bases unmatched to any gene: 0. This CDR3 comprises 12 residues. Written as DNA, the CDR3 is TGTGCCAGTAGTAGGACAGGGGGCGAGCAGTTCTTC. Amino acids: CASSRTGGEQFF.

The V call is TRBV30, the J call TRBJ2-1; tentatively, D is TRBD2 (6 bases). Germline CDR1 reads GTSNPN; CDR2 reads SVGIG (reference sequence). CDR3 size: 15 residues. The germline V and J ends were trimmed by 0 bases and 8 bases, with 17 bases remaining between them. The CDR3 reads CAWSVGGALGDEQFF. The CDR3 coding sequence is TGTGCCTGGAGTGTTGGAGGGGCCCTCGGCGATGAGCAGTTCTTC.

This clone appeared a few times. V and J are TRBV4-1 and TRBJ1-6; D is ambiguous. The CDR3 is made up of 14 amino acids. Germline CDR1 is MGHRA and CDR2 is YSYEKL. Trimming removed 0 bases at V and 9 bases at J, with 9 bases between. CDR3 sequence (DNA): TGCGCCAGCAGCCAAGAGAGTGCGTTTTCACCCCTCCACTTT. It is translated as CASSQESAFSPLHF.

The chain combines TRBV5-5 with TRBJ2-2; D uncertain. Germline loops: CDR1 SGHKS, CDR2 YYEKEE (reference sequence). With 3 bases removed from V and 0 bases from J, the gap between germline ends came to 12 bases. The CDR3 is 16 residues long. In nucleotides, the CDR3 is TGTGCCAGCAGCTCCCCAGACAAATCGAACACCGGGGAGCTGTTTTTT. This codes for CASSSPDKSNTGELFF.

The chain employs TRBV30 and TRBJ1-2; D possibly corresponds to TRBD1 (6 bases). Germline V gene lookup returns CDR1 GTSNPN and CDR2 SVGIG (reference sequence). CDR3 length: 14 amino acids. V was clipped by 2 bases and J by 2 bases, with 12 bases between them. The CDR3 spells CAWSPGHRNYGYTF. The CDR3, as DNA: TGTGCCTGGAGTCCGGGACACCGAAACTATGGCTACACCTTC.

The chain uses TRBV11-2 and TRBJ2-7; 7 bases match TRBD2. The V segment lost 5 bases and the J segment 7 bases; nucleotides outside the gene matches: 8. CDR1 is SGHAT and CDR2 is FQNNGV in the germline V gene. The CDR3 has 13 residues. In nucleotides, the CDR3 is TGTGCCAGCAGCCCCAGCGGGGCGGGGGAGCAGTACTTC. This gives the protein CASSPSGAGEQYF.

The chain has TRBV7-8 and TRBJ1-1; D is unresolved. The V end was cut by 5 bases, the J end by 7 bases, with 20 bases between. The CDR3 spans 15 residues. The germline CDR1 and CDR2 sequences are SGHVS and FQNEAQ. The CDR3 sequence: CASSPEPAAVLEAFF. The CDR3 DNA follows: TGTGCCAGCAGCCCAGAGCCGGCGGCCGTCCTTGAAGCTTTCTTT.

This clone was seen a handful of times. V and J are TRBV7-9 and TRBJ2-7, with 8 bases lining up with TRBD1. This CDR3 contains 16 residues. The germline V gene has CDR1 SEHNR and CDR2 FQNEAQ (reference sequence). V was clipped by 2 bases and J by 5 bases; unmatched bases: 11. The CDR3 reads CASSLPFGQGGDEQYF. CDR3 nucleotides: TGTGCCAGCAGCTTACCCTTCGGACAGGGTGGCGACGAGCAGTACTTC.

This clone was detected only a few times. The rearrangement joins TRBV27 to TRBJ1-6; 9 nucleotides match TRBD1. The CDR3 spans 16 residues. Germline V gene sequence: CDR1 MNHEY, CDR2 SMNVEV (reference sequence). The V and J ends lost 4 bases and 9 bases, in that order; junction bases with no gene match: 10. CDR3 nucleotides: TGTGCCAGCAGTTCTTGGGGCGGGACAGGGTCTTCACCCCTCCACTTT. Encoded protein: CASSSWGGTGSSPLHF.

The chain uses TRBV27 and TRBJ2-5; 12 nucleotides match TRBD2. The CDR3 is made up of 16 amino acids. From germline, CDR1 is MNHEY and CDR2 SMNVEV (reference sequence). V lost 3 bases, J lost 2 bases, and 4 bases stayed unmatched. The CDR3 DNA reads TGTGCCAGCAGTTTCTCTAGCGGGGGGGGTCAAGAGACCCAGTACTTC. Its translation: CASSFSSGGGQETQYF.

This clone showed up just once. The V gene is TRBV6-5, the J gene TRBJ2-7; 8 nucleotides agree with TRBD1. The CDR3 has 13 amino acids. J gave up 0 bases and V 6 bases, and 1 base lay outside the gene matches. Germline V gene sequence: CDR1 MNHEY, CDR2 SVGAGI. This CDR3 is CASRGTGSYEQYF. CDR3 DNA: TGTGCCAGCAGGGGGACAGGCTCCTACGAGCAGTACTTC.

This rearrangement joins TRBV28 to TRBJ1-4; D is unresolved. CDR3 size: 16 residues. CDR1 and CDR2 (germline): MDHEN, SYDVKM. Trimming pared 5 bases from V and 8 bases from J, leaving 21 bases between. The CDR3 loop reads CASSGVGVGRSEKLFF. The CDR3 DNA is TGTGCCAGCAGTGGAGTTGGGGTTGGGAGGTCAGAAAAACTGTTTTTT.

This clone was observed a few times. The chain has TRBV9 and TRBJ1-3, with 8 bases identical to TRBD1. Trimming took 0 bases from V and 1 from J; bases not matched to a gene: 0. This CDR3 contains 15 residues. Germline lookup yields CDR1 SGDLS and CDR2 YYNGEE. The DNA of the CDR3 is TGTGCCAGCAGCGTAGGGGACAGGTCTGGAAACACCATATATTTT. This sequence encodes CASSVGDRSGNTIYF.

The chain recombines TRBV9 with TRBJ1-4, with D tentatively TRBD1 (5 bases). The CDR3 totals 14 residues. V was clipped by 2 bases and J by 4 bases, with 9 bases between them. Per germline, CDR1 SGDLS and CDR2 YYNGEE. CDR3 sequence reads: CASSVRQNNEKLFF. In DNA, the CDR3 is TGTGCCAGCAGCGTCAGACAGAATAATGAAAAACTGTTTTTT.

The rearrangement joins TRBV9 to TRBJ2-7; TRBD2 matches at 9 bases. Germline lookup yields CDR1 SGDLS and CDR2 YYNGEE. This CDR3 is 14 amino acids long. With 3 bases clipped from V and 2 bases from J, the junction kept 3 bases outside the gene matches. The CDR3 here is CASSAGGGAYEQYF. The CDR3 DNA is TGTGCCAGCAGCGCCGGCGGGGGGGCCTACGAGCAGTACTTC.